Sequencing of this TCR beta chain was carried out in a study of HIV-infected patients and healthy controls. Study results and caveats: The diversity differences were not explained by slight age and sex differences between study cohorts.

This clonotype occurred a few times. What it binds is not known. Alpha and beta constant-region primers primed reverse transcription of 500 to 550 ng RNA. Separate chain-specific third strand synthesis with multiplexing indices produced the alpha and beta libraries. TCRdb ran MiXCR on the 5' RACE reads and lists one entry per CDR3 protein. The sample consists of more than 15,000 distinct CDR3 sequences, approximately 10% of them appearing once. Whole blood was used without fractionation, so all unsorted peripheral T cells were included. RNA came from under 3 ml of peripheral blood. The specimen sequenced was blood. The TCR sequence derives from an adult in good health.

CDR3 bases: TGTGCCAGCAGCTTAGGGACTAGCGGGAGTGAGCAGTTCTTC. Its translation is CASSLGTSGSEQFF. This chain uses TRBV7-2 with TRBJ2-1, with 13 bases identical to TRBD2. The CDR3 has 14 amino acids. The V and J ends lost 1 base and 9 bases, in that order; junction bases with no gene match: 0. CDR1 and CDR2 from the germline V gene are SGHTA and FQGNSA.